This T cell receptor beta chain came from a study of cytomegalovirus exposure and HLA in healthy donors. Study-wide points: A later analysis found TCR association rates differed by HLA locus, highest for DRB1 and lowest for HLA-C. Upon later analysis, HLA-associated TCR beta chains proved more clonally expanded than other, equally common chains. Reports described diagnosis of cytomegalovirus status by the classifier as highly specific and sensitive.

60 Vbeta and 13 Jbeta primers were used in PCR. Clones were read by immunoSEQ multiplex PCR, and TCRdb kept only the in-frame ones, dropping some. The top ten clones hold approximately 4.5% of a sample with over 100,000 clones, 70% to 85% of them seen once. Germline lookup yields CDR1 SGDLS and CDR2 YYNGEE. V shed 4 bases, J shed 4 bases, and the junction held 6 bases outside the gene matches. The CDR3 runs 14 residues. About this clone itself: What it recognizes is unknown.

When sampled, the donors appeared nominally healthy, though they likely had unrecorded immune exposures. The rearrangement links TRBV9 to TRBJ2-3, with 7 bases identical to TRBD1. The sequence derives from a male donor in good health and CMV-seropositive. Sequences were obtained from PBMCs. Here the CDR3 DNA reads TGTGCCAGCAGCCCAGGACAGGTGGCAGATACGCAGTATTTT. Protein: CASSPGQVADTQYF.